This record concerns one T cell receptor (beta chain) sequence. The table came from immunoSEQ multiplex PCR; TCRdb's copy has only in-frame clones and leaves some out. The table lists roughly 17,000 clones, 88% of them singletons, with approximately 3% in the top ten. The sample belongs to a study of blood T cell repertoires in COVID-19. In germline, CDR1 is SGHRS, CDR2 YFSETQ. Between the trimmed V and J ends, which lost 1 base and 2 bases, there was a span of 11 bases. The CDR3 consists of 15 residues. Sequences were obtained from peripheral blood. This receptor was identified in a human donor in a cohort sampled during active COVID-19. The chain is built from TRBV5-1 and TRBJ2-3; a weak D match, TRBD2 (6 bases). The CDR3 loop reads CASSLIASATDTQYF. The CDR3 DNA is TGCGCCAGCAGCTTGATAGCTAGCGCCACAGATACGCAGTATTTT.